Below, one T cell receptor (beta chain) is given with its context. This clonotype was observed many times. Its binding antigen is unknown. Base quality data are lacking; no much larger clone is found one base away. Libraries were constructed by PCR. This sample was sequenced with an Illumina HiSeq 2500. TCR library preparation used molecular barcoding, with unique molecular identifiers applied to normalize quantification of the TCRbeta repertoire. TCRdb reprocessed the public reads (quality trimming at Q25 with fastp, clone calling with MiXCR) and kept in-frame beta chains. Records with the same CDR3 protein are collapsed into one entry carrying the most frequent genes and DNA. Counted in this sample were 700,000 to 950,000 distinct CDR3 sequences; around 15% of them appeared once. Of the sample, around 5% falls within the top ten clones. The data originate from a study of T-cell reconstitution after alpha-beta-depleted transplantation in children (dated by TCRdb to the mid-2010s). Study-wide context: Using TCR repertoire profiling, the study followed T-cell immune reconstitution in a quantitative way in children after TCRalphabeta/CD19-depleted allogeneic hematopoietic cell transplantation.

The CDR3 contains 13 residues, cysteine and phenylalanine counted. The DNA shown is the 39-base CDR3, in frame from base 1. Between the V and J ends, shortened by 2 bases and 3 bases respectively, the junction contains 7 bases. Via the germline V gene, CDR1 is MDHEN and CDR2 SYDVKM. What this sample's treatment or condition label stands for: allogeneic hematopoietic cell transplantation with graft depleted of TCRalphabeta T cells and CD19 B cells. The children who served as transplant recipients had been given grafts of TCRalphabeta/CD19-depleted allogeneic hematopoietic cells. The paper as a whole reports these results and caveats: The high TCRbeta diversity at day 60 in some patients was ascribed to recipient T cells and intrathymic progenitors that had survived conditioning. The frequencies of hyperexpanded clones fell over the following months, and after one year, T-cell counts and TCRbeta diversity were mostly attributed to newly produced T cells. Apparently early alphabetaT-cell count recovery about two months after transplant reportedly relied on only several hundred rapidly expanded clones derived from non-depleted graft cells.

The V and J segments used are TRBV28 and TRBJ1-1; TRBD1 is a weak D gene call, 5 bases matching. Sequenced material: PBMCs, mostly from graft donor cells, taken 360 days after TCRalphabeta/CD19-depleted stem cell transplant. The sequence was collected from a male patient aged 10 to 17 who had a stem cell transplant for acute lymphoblastic leukemia, so the T cells may come from the graft donor. Here is the DNA: TGTGCCAGCAGTTTACAGGGCCACACTGAAGCTTTCTTT. It translates as CASSLQGHTEAFF.